These 7 T cell receptor beta chains share one sample of origin, sequenced in a study of T-cell memory formation after mild COVID-19 (dated by TCRdb to about 2021). Receptor amplification or capture employed 5' RACE. TCRdb shows the sequencer as Illumina NovaSeq 6000. TCRdb reprocessed the public reads (quality trimming at Q25 with fastp, clone calling with MiXCR) and kept in-frame beta chains. Each entry merges the rows of one CDR3 protein and shows their most common DNA and genes. For this sample the table gives about 190,000 distinct CDR3 sequences, of which over 20% were detected only once. The ten largest account for under 25% of the sample. The sequenced sample was PBMCs or a T cell subset sorted from them (not recorded which). Source of these receptors: an adult woman who had mild COVID-19 (a few samples of this study predate the infection). The sample titles of this study are shuffled in the database, so cell type and time point are left out; the donor was told from shared clones.

The chain couples TRBV4-2 to TRBJ1-4; a weak D match, TRBD1 (5 bases). This CDR3 is 15 amino acids long. The V gene's germline CDR1 is LGHNA and CDR2 YNFKEQ. Trimming shortened V by 0 bases and J by 7 bases, and 12 bases separated the two germline ends. The CDR3 region has the DNA TGTGCCAGCAGCCAAGATCACTTGGGGGTTGAAAAACTGTTTTTT. Its protein is CASSQDHLGVEKLFF.

This clonotype was detected a few times. CDR3 nucleotides: TGTGCCAGCGGCTTAGCGGGGTCAGATACGCAGTATTTT. It encodes CASGLAGSDTQYF. This rearrangement joins TRBV6-5 to TRBJ2-3, with 8 bases fitting TRBD2. The CDR3 is 13 residues long. The V gene end was trimmed by 8 bases and the J gene end by 4 bases; junction bases not matched to a gene: 5. Germline V gives CDR1 MNHEY, CDR2 SVGAGI.

This sequence joins TRBV14 and TRBJ1-2; 7 positions agree with TRBD1. CDR1 and CDR2 from the germline V gene are SGHDN and FVKESK. The CDR3 is 13 amino acids. V shed 1 base and J 4 bases; nucleotides not matched to a gene: 0. The CDR3 reads CASSQGQGYGYTF. The CDR3 DNA is TGTGCCAGCAGCCAAGGACAGGGCTATGGCTACACCTTC. The full variable domain, rest sourced from reference TRBV14 and TRBJ1-2, is EAGVTQFPSHSVIEKGQTVTLRCDPISGHDNLYWYRRVMGKEIKFLLHFVKESKQDESGMPNNRFLAERTGGTYSTLKVQPAELEDSGVYFCASSQGQGYGYTFGSGTRLTVV.

In this sample, this clonotype turned up a few times. The CDR3 coding sequence is TGCAGCGTTGCGACAGGGGGCGGCAACAATGAGCAGTTCTTC. Amino acids: CSVATGGGNNEQFF. This rearrangement joins TRBV29-1 to TRBJ2-1, with TRBD1 identical over 10 bases. Germline CDR1 and CDR2: SQVTM and ANQGSEA. V shed 4 bases and J 5 bases; nucleotides not matched to a gene: 5. This CDR3 spans 14 amino acids.

The genes are TRBV7-6 and TRBJ2-2; 12 bases are a match to TRBD2. Germline V gene sequence: CDR1 SGHVS, CDR2 FNYEAQ. The CDR3 length is 16 residues. V dropped 1 base and J dropped 6; count of bases not matched to a gene: 3. Here the CDR3 reads CASSLGLAGVAGELFF. The CDR3 region has the DNA TGTGCCAGCAGCTTAGGACTAGCGGGAGTGGCCGGGGAGCTGTTTTTT.

The chain uses TRBV5-1 and TRBJ2-1; D is perhaps TRBD2 (6 bases). Germline loops: CDR1 SGHRS, CDR2 YFSETQ. The CDR3 spans 14 residues. Between the trimmed V and J ends, which lost 10 bases and 5 bases, there was a span of 19 bases. Here the CDR3 DNA reads TGCGCCGGCATCCCCGGCGGGATAGACAATGAGCAGTTCTTC. Protein product: CAGIPGGIDNEQFF. The full variable domain, in which reference TRBV5-1 and TRBJ2-1 provide the parts outside the CDR3, is KAGVTQTPRYLIKTRGQQVTLSCSPISGHRSVSWYQQTPGQGLQFLFEYFSETQRNKGNFPGRFSGRQFSNSRSEMNVSTLELGDSALYLCAGIPGGIDNEQFFGPGTRLTVL.

This clonotype came up once. The DNA for the CDR3 is TGTGCCAGCAGCTTTTCGCGCCGGACAGGGGGGACTGAAGCTTTCTTT. Encoded protein: CASSFSRRTGGTEAFF. This chain uses TRBV7-6 with TRBJ1-1, with 10 bases matching TRBD1. The germline V gene encodes CDR1 SGHVS and CDR2 FNYEAQ. The CDR3 has 16 residues. V shed 3 bases, J shed 5 bases, and the junction held 9 bases outside the gene matches. Full variable domain (rest looked up from reference TRBV7-6 and TRBJ1-1): GAGVSQSPRYKVTKRGQDVALRCDPISGHVSLYWYRQALGQGPEFLTYFNYEAQQDKSGLPNDRFSAERPEGSISTLTIQRTEQRDSAMYRCASSFSRRTGGTEAFFGQGTRLTVV.